This passage covers 5 T cell receptor beta chains from one sample sequenced in a study of T cells in localized non-small cell lung cancer (dated by TCRdb to 2020 to 2021). Libraries were prepared through the immunoSEQ multiplex PCR assay. TCRdb obtained this table from immuneACCESS and retained in-frame rearrangements with V and J assigned. These tables miss some clones; where compared with another copy, unresolved V genes account for less than half of the shortfall, and the remainder is unexplained. This sample holds 70,000 to 95,000 clones; roughly 93% were observed only once. 4.1% of the sample is taken by the ten largest. The sample in question was PBMCs, obtained before any cancer treatment. These receptors came from a woman aged 35 to 70 with stage II squamous cell lung carcinoma.

The rearrangement links TRBV5-1 to TRBJ1-2; D not resolved. Germline V gene data show CDR1 as SGHRS and CDR2 as YFSETQ. The CDR3 has 14 residues. Trimming left V 1 base short and J 4 bases short, with 11 bases between. The CDR3 coding sequence is TGCGCCAGCAGCTTGACTCCGGGCGGCTATGGCTACACCTTC. Protein: CASSLTPGGYGYTF.

V gene TRBV28 combines with J gene TRBJ1-2; unclear D gene. The V gene lost 3 bases and the J gene lost 0 bases, with 8 bases spanning the gap. The germline CDR1 and CDR2 sequences are MDHEN and SYDVKM. This CDR3 spans 14 amino acids. Here the CDR3 reads CASSLGGSNYGYTF. The CDR3 DNA follows: TGTGCCAGCAGTTTGGGAGGGTCTAACTATGGCTACACCTTC.

This clone was seen only once. The gene calls are TRBV6-5 and TRBJ1-2, with TRBD1 as a possible D gene (5 bases). Looked up from germline, CDR1 is MNHEY and CDR2 is SVGAGI. The CDR3 has 15 residues. Trimming removed 6 bases from V and 7 bases from J, with 21 bases in between. As DNA, the CDR3 is TGTGCCAGCAGCCTCAACGCCAGGGTTGCCTCTGGCTACACCTTC. Translated, it gives CASSLNARVASGYTF.

The chain is built from TRBV7-9 and TRBJ2-3, with 11 bases that match TRBD2. Trimming removed 5 bases from V and 6 bases from J; junction bases left unmatched: 7. This CDR3 has 15 amino acids. Germline CDR1 reads SEHNR; CDR2 reads FQNEAQ (reference sequence). The CDR3 sequence is CASSPGTSGFDTQYF. Written as DNA, the CDR3 is TGTGCCAGCAGCCCCGGGACTAGCGGATTTGATACGCAGTATTTT.

CDR3 residues: CASSLGNGQSAYYGYTF. CDR3 in DNA: TGTGCCAGCAGCTTAGGGAACGGACAGTCCGCATACTATGGCTACACCTTC. The V and J genes are TRBV7-8 and TRBJ1-2, with D perhaps matching TRBD1 (6 bases). Trimming removed 1 base from V and 3 bases from J, with 18 bases in between. The CDR3 runs 17 residues. Germline CDR1 SGHVS, CDR2 FQNEAQ.